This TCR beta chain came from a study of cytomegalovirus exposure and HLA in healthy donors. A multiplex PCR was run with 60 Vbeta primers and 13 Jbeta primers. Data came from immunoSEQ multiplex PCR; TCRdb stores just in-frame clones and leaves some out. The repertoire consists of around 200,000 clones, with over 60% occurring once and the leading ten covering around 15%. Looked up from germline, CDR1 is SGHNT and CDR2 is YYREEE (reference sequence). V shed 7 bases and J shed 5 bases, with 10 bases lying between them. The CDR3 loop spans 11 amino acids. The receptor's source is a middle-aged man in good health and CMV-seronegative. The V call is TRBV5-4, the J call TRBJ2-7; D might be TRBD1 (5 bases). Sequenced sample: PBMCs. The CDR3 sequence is CASGASHEQYF. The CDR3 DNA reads TGTGCCAGCGGGGCTTCCCACGAGCAGTACTTC.